This T cell receptor (beta chain) was sequenced during a study of blood T cells in healthy people across ages. Donors were systemically healthy Caucasian individuals from Russia aged roughly 6 to 100 years. A second PCR of about 7 to 12 cycles used a sample-barcoded 5' primer and a J-beta primer mix. The yield of each sample was at least 2.5 million CDR3-containing paired-end reads. TCRdb itself ran the 5' RACE reads through MiXCR, one entry per CDR3 protein. Among 800,000 to 950,000 distinct CDR3 sequences listed, around 29% were seen once. These sequences were also reported in another study, on T cells of mothers and their children.

The sequenced sample consisted of blood. The sequence came from a woman aged 40 to 55 in good health.

The CDR3 nucleotides are TGCGCCAGCAGCCGGATCCCAGGGCCCAATGAGCAGTTCTTC. Amino acid sequence: CASSRIPGPNEQFF. The chain carries TRBV4-1 and TRBJ2-1; TRBD1 might be the D (5 bases). The CDR3 is 14 amino acids. Germline-derived CDR1 and CDR2 are MGHRA and YSYEKL. V was shortened by 4 bases and J by 6 bases, with 13 bases between the two germline ends.